A selection of T cell receptor beta chains follows, all from one sample in a study of blood T cell repertoires in COVID-19. Clones were sequenced by immunoSEQ multiplex PCR, and TCRdb holds only the in-frame ones, with some missing. The sample includes under 350,000 clones, roughly 90% seen only once; the top ten take about 4.6%. Sequencing was carried out using peripheral blood. Source of these receptors: a man in his forties with acute or convalescent COVID-19. Both conserved end residues are part of each CDR3. D genes are given only for firm matches. Clone size is shown for a subset of rows, as once, few, many or a class of expanded clone.

CDR3nt: TGTGCCAGCAGCCGTAGCGGGGGGGGTGCAGATACGCAGTATTTT
CDR3aa: CASSRSGGGADTQYF
abundance: -
j_gene: TRBJ2-3
d_gene: TRBD2
v_gene: TRBV5-4

CDR3nt: TGTGCCAGTAAAAGGACAGGGGGCCTGAACACTGAAGCTTTCTTT
CDR3aa: CASKRTGGLNTEAFF
abundance: -
j_gene: TRBJ1-1
d_gene: TRBD1
v_gene: TRBV19

CDR3nt: TGCAGCGTTGAGTTCACTAGCGGGGGGGCCTATGAGCAGTTCTTC
CDR3aa: CSVEFTSGGAYEQFF
abundance: -
j_gene: TRBJ2-1
d_gene: TRBD2
v_gene: TRBV29-1

CDR3nt: TGTGCCCCCCGGACTAGCGGGGGATCCCACGAGCAGTACTTC
CDR3aa: CAPRTSGGSHEQYF
abundance: -
j_gene: TRBJ2-7
d_gene: TRBD2
v_gene: TRBV24-1

CDR3nt: TGTGCCTGGAGTGTTTCGGGTGGGGCCAACGTCCTGACTTTC
CDR3aa: CAWSVSGGANVLTF
abundance: -
j_gene: TRBJ2-6
d_gene: -
v_gene: TRBV30

CDR3nt: TGTGCCAGCAGCCAAGCCGGGACTAGCGGGGGCCCGAGCTCCTACAATGAGCAGTTCTTC
CDR3aa: CASSQAGTSGGPSSYNEQFF
abundance: once
j_gene: TRBJ2-1
d_gene: TRBD2
v_gene: TRBV4-2

CDR3nt: TGCGCCAGCAGCTTTCAGGAGGGATACTACAATGAGCAGTTCTTC
CDR3aa: CASSFQEGYYNEQFF
abundance: -
j_gene: TRBJ2-1
d_gene: -
v_gene: TRBV5-1

CDR3nt: TGTGCCAGCAGCTCCCGGGACAGGGGGCTCATGAACACTGAAGCTTTCTTT
CDR3aa: CASSSRDRGLMNTEAFF
abundance: -
j_gene: TRBJ1-1
d_gene: TRBD1
v_gene: TRBV5-6

CDR3nt: TGTGCCAGTAGTATAGGACCGCGGGGCAATCAGCCCCAGCATTTT
CDR3aa: CASSIGPRGNQPQHF
abundance: -
j_gene: TRBJ1-5
d_gene: -
v_gene: TRBV19

CDR3nt: TGTGCCAGCAGCCCGTTGACAGACAATCAGCCCCAGCATTTT
CDR3aa: CASSPLTDNQPQHF
abundance: -
j_gene: TRBJ1-5
d_gene: -
v_gene: TRBV5-5